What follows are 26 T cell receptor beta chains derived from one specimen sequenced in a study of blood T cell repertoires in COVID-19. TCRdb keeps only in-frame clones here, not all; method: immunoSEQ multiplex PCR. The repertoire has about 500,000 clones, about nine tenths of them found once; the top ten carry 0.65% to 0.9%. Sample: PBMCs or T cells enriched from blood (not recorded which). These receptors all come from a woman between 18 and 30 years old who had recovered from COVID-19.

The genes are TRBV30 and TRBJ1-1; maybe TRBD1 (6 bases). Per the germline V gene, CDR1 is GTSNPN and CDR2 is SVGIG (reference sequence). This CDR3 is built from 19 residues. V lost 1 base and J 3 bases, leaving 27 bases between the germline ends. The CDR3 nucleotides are TGTGCCTGGAGTGCCCAACCCCGGGACATCTATGTAGCCGACACTGAAGCTTTCTTT. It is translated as CAWSAQPRDIYVADTEAFF.

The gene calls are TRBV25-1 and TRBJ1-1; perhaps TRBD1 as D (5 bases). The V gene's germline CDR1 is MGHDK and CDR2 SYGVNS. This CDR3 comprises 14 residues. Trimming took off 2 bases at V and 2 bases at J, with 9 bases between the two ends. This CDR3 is CASSEGGVNTEAFF. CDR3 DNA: TGTGCCAGCAGTGAAGGAGGGGTTAACACTGAAGCTTTCTTT.

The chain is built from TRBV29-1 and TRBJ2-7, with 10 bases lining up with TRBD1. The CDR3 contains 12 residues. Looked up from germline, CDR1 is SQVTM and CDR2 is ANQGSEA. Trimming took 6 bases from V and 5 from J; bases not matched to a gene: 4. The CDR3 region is CSVTGGLDEQYF. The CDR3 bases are TGCAGCGTGACAGGGGGCCTAGACGAGCAGTACTTC.

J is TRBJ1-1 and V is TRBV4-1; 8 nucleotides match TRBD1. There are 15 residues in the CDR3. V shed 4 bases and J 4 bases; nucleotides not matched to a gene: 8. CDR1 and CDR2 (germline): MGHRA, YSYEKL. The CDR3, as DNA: TGCGCCAGCAGCCCCCCCGGAACAGGGGGCACTGAAGCTTTCTTT. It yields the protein CASSPPGTGGTEAFF.

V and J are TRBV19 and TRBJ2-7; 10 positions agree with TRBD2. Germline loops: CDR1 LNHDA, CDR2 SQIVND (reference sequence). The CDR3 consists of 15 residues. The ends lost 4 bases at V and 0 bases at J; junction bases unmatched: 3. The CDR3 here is CASSTSGGFSYEQYF. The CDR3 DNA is TGTGCCAGTAGTACTAGCGGGGGTTTCTCCTACGAGCAGTACTTC.

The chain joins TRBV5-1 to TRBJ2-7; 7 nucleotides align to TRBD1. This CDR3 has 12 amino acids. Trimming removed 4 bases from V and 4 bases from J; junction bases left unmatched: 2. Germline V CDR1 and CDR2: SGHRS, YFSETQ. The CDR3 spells CASSGRGYEQYF. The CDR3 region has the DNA TGCGCCAGCAGCGGCAGGGGGTACGAGCAGTACTTC.

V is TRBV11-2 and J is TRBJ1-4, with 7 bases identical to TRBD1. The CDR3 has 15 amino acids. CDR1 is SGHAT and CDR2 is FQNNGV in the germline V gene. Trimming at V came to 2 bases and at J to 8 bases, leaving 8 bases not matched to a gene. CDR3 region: CASSLSGRGVEKLFF. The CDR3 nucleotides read TGTGCCAGCAGCTTATCCGGCAGGGGGGTGGAAAAACTGTTTTTT.

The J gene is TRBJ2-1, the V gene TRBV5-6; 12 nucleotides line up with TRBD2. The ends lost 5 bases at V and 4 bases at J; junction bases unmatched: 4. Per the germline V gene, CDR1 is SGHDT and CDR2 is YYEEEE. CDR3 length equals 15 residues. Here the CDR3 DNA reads TGTGCCAGCAGTATAACTAGCGGGGGGTACAATGAGCAGTTCTTC. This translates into CASSITSGGYNEQFF.

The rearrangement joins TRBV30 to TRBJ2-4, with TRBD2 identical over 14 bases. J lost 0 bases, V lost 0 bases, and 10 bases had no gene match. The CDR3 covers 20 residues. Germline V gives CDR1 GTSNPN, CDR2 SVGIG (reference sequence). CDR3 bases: TGTGCCTGGAGTGTACGGGGGACTAGCGGGGGCGTATTAGCCAAAAACATTCAGTACTTC. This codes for CAWSVRGTSGGVLAKNIQYF.

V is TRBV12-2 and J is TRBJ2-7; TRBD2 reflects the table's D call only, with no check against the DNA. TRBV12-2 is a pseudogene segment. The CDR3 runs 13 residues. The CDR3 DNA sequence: TGTGCAAGCCCCGAAATCGAGGTCTACGAGCAGTACTTC. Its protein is CASPEIEVYEQYF.

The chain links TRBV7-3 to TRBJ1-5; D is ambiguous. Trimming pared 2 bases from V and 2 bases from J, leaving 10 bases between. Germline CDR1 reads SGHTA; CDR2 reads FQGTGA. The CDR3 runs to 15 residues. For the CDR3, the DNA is TGTGCCAGCAGCTTACTCCGGGGATGCAATCAGCCCCAGCATTTT. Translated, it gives CASSLLRGCNQPQHF.

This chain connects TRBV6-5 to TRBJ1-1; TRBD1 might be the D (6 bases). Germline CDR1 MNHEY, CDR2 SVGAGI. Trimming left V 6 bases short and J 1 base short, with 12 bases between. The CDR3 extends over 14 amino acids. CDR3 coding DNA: TGTGCCAGCAGGCTACAGGGAGCGAACACTGAAGCTTTCTTT. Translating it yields CASRLQGANTEAFF.

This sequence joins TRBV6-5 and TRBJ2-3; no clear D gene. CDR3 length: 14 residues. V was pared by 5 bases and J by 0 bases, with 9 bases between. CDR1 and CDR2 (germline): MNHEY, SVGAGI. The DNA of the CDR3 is TGTGCCAGCAGTCCCATCTATAGCACAGATACGCAGTATTTT. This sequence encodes CASSPIYSTDTQYF.

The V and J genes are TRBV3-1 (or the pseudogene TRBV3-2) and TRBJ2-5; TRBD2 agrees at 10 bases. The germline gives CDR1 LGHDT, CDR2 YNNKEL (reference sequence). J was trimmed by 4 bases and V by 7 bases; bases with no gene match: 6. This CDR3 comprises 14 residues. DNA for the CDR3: TGTGCCAGCAAAGAGCGGGGGGGCCGAGAGACCCAGTACTTC. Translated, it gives CASKERGGRETQYF.

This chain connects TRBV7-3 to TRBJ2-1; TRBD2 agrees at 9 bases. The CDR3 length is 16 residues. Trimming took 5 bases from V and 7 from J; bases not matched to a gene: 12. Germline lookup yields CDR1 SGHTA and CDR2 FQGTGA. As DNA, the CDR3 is TGTGCCAGCAGCGTCAGCGGGGGGAGTTTGGGGAATGAGCAGTTCTTC. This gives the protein CASSVSGGSLGNEQFF.

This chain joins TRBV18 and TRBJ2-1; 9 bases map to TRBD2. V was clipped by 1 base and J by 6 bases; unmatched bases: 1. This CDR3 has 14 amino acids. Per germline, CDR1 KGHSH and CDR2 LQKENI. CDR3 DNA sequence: TGTGCCAGCTCACCACGGCGGGGGGGCAATGAGCAGTTCTTC. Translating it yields CASSPRRGGNEQFF.

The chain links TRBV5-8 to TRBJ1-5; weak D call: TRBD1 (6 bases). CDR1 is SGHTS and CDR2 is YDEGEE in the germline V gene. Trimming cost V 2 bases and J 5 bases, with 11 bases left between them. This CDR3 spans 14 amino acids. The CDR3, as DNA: TGTGCCAGCAGCTTTAGCAGGGGTTATCAGCCCCAGCATTTT. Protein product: CASSFSRGYQPQHF.

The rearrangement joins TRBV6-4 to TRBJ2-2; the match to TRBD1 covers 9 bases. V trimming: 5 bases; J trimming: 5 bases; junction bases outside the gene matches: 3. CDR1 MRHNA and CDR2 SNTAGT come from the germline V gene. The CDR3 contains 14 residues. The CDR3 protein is CASSSGTGTGELFF. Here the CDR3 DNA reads TGTGCCAGCAGTTCCGGGACAGGGACCGGGGAGCTGTTTTTT.

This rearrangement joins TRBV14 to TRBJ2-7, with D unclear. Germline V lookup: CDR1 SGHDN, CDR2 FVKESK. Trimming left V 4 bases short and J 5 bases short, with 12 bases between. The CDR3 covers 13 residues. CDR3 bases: TGTGCCAGCAGCCCCAGGCTGGATCACGAGCAGTACTTC. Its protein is CASSPRLDHEQYF.

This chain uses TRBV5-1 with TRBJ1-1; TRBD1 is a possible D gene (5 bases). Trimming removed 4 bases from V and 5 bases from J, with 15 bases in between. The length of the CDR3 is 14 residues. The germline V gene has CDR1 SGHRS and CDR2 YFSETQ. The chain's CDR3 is CASSPRVGGTEAFF. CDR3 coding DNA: TGCGCCAGCAGCCCGCGAGTGGGGGGAACTGAAGCTTTCTTT.

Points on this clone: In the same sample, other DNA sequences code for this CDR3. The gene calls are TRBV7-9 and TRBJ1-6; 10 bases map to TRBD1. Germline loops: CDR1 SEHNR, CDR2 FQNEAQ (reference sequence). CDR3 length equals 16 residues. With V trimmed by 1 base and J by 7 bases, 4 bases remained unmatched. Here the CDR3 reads CASSLGGTGENSPLHF. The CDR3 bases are TGTGCCAGCAGCTTAGGAGGGACAGGGGAAAATTCACCCCTCCACTTT.

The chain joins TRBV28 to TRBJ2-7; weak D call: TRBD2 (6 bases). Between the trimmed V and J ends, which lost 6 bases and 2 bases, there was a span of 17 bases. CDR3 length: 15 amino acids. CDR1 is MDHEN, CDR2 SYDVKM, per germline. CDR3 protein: CASRSGLFSTYEQYF. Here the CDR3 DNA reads TGTGCCAGCAGGTCGGGACTCTTCTCTACCTACGAGCAGTACTTC.

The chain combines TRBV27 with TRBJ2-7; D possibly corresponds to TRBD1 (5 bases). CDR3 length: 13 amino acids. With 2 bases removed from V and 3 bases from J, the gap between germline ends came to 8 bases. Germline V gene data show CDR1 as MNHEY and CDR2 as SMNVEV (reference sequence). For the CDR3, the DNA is TGTGCCAGCAGTTTAGCCAGGGACTACGAGCAGTACTTC. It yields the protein CASSLARDYEQYF.

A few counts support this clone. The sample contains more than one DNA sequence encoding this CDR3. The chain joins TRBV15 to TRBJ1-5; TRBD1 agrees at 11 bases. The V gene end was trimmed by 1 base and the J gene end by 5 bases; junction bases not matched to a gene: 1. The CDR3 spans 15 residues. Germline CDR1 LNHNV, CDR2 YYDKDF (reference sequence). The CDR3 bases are TGTGCCACCAGCAGAGGGACAGGGGGCGATCAGCCCCAGCATTTT. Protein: CATSRGTGGDQPQHF.

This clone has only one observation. The CDR3 DNA reads as TGCGCCAGCAGTGAAGACCGGGGGTCGAGCTCCTACAATGAGCAGTTCTTC. It encodes CASSEDRGSSSYNEQFF. The chain uses TRBV10-2 and TRBJ2-1; D might be TRBD2 (6 bases). Germline V gene sequence: CDR1 WSHSY, CDR2 SAAADI. This CDR3 contains 17 residues. V lost 3 bases and J lost 0, with 15 bases in between.

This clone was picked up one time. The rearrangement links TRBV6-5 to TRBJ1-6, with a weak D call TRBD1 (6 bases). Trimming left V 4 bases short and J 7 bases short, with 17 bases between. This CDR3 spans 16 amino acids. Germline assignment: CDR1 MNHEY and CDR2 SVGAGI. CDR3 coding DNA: TGTGCCAGCAGTTCTAACAGGGTTACTGAGAATTCACCCCTCCACTTT. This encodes CASSSNRVTENSPLHF.